Listed here are 30 T cell receptor beta chains from one sample, sequenced in a study of blood T cell repertoires in COVID-19. TCRdb's copy holds only in-frame clones and misses some; the assay was immunoSEQ multiplex PCR. This table holds roughly 80,000 clones, roughly 80% found once. Source material: peripheral blood. These receptors all come from an older woman with acute or convalescent COVID-19.

V and J are TRBV2 and TRBJ2-7; the match to TRBD1 covers 7 bases. CDR3 length equals 11 residues. CDR1 and CDR2 from the germline V gene are SNHLY and FYNNEI. The J segment lost 12 bases and the V segment lost 9 bases, leaving 11 bases of the junction unmatched. The CDR3, as DNA: TGTGCCAGTACCTCCCCGGGACAGTGGTACTTC. This codes for CASTSPGQWYF.

This clone is a singleton in its sample. As DNA, the CDR3 is TGCGCCAGCAGCTTGGTCCGGGGTGAGGGTGAAAAACTGTTTTTT. Residues: CASSLVRGEGEKLFF. V is TRBV5-1 and J is TRBJ1-4; D remains ambiguous. V was cut by 0 bases and J by 7 bases, with 13 bases left in between. The CDR3 covers 15 residues. Germline lookup yields CDR1 SGHRS and CDR2 YFSETQ.

The V call is TRBV29-1, the J call TRBJ2-2; unclear D gene. CDR3 length: 14 residues. In germline, CDR1 is SQVTM, CDR2 ANQGSEA. V shed 1 base and J shed 5 bases, with 11 bases lying between them. CDR3 amino acids: CSVEGGSRTGELFF. CDR3 DNA sequence: TGCAGCGTTGAAGGCGGCAGTAGGACCGGGGAGCTGTTTTTT.

The chain has TRBV19 and TRBJ1-6; 10 positions agree with TRBD1. V lost 3 bases, J lost 3 bases, and 5 bases stayed unmatched. The CDR3 has 17 residues. CDR1 and CDR2 from the germline V gene are LNHDA and SQIVND (reference sequence). The CDR3 reads CASSILRTGGYNSPLHF. In DNA form, the CDR3 reads TGTGCCAGTAGTATTTTGAGGACAGGGGGCTATAATTCACCCCTCCACTTT.

The rearrangement joins TRBV7-8 to TRBJ1-1; TRBD1 might be the D (6 bases). Germline-derived CDR1 and CDR2 are SGHVS and FQNEAQ. V lost 5 bases to trimming and J lost 1 base, with 14 bases between them. This CDR3 spans 15 amino acids. The CDR3 nucleotides read TGTGCCAGCAGCAAACAGCGGGGGCAGAACACTGAAGCTTTCTTT. The encoded protein is CASSKQRGQNTEAFF.

The J gene is TRBJ2-1, the V gene TRBV5-4; 10 positions match TRBD1. The germline V gene encodes CDR1 SGHNT and CDR2 YYREEE (reference sequence). CDR3 length: 14 residues. V gave up 4 bases and J gave up 6 bases; unmatched junction bases: 4. This CDR3 reads CASSGRDRGNEQFF. Here the CDR3 DNA reads TGTGCCAGCAGCGGCCGGGACAGGGGCAATGAGCAGTTCTTC.

This clone was seen a single time. This chain links TRBV7-3 with TRBJ2-4, with no clear D. V was cut by 2 bases and J by 1 base, with 9 bases left in between. CDR1 SGHTA and CDR2 FQGTGA come from the germline V gene. CDR3 length equals 15 residues. DNA of the CDR3: TGTGCCAGCAGCTTAGGCTTCGGGGCCAAAAACATTCAGTACTTC. Encoded protein: CASSLGFGAKNIQYF.

This chain joins TRBV7-9 and TRBJ2-7; TRBD1 matches 7 bases. This CDR3 has 12 amino acids. CDR1 is SEHNR and CDR2 is FQNEAQ in the germline V gene (reference sequence). V dropped 4 bases and J dropped 9; count of bases not matched to a gene: 6. Here the CDR3 DNA reads TGTGCCAGCAGCTCTGGGACAGATGGGCAGTACTTC. As protein: CASSSGTDGQYF.

The chain joins TRBV6-5 to TRBJ2-7; weak D call: TRBD2 (6 bases). CDR1 is MNHEY and CDR2 is SVGAGI in the germline V gene. V lost 2 bases to trimming and J lost 4 bases, with 9 bases between them. This CDR3 has 13 residues. CDR3 DNA: TGTGCCAGCAGTTACGCGGGAATGTACGAGCAGTACTTC. As protein: CASSYAGMYEQYF.

This clone was seen a few times. The chain employs TRBV7-2 and TRBJ1-3; D possibly corresponds to TRBD1 (5 bases). The V gene's germline CDR1 is SGHTA and CDR2 FQGNSA. V was clipped by 2 bases and J by 0 bases, with 8 bases between them. The CDR3 covers 15 residues. CDR3 DNA: TGTGCCAGCAGCTTAAGGGGTAACTCTGGAAACACCATATATTTT. This codes for CASSLRGNSGNTIYF.

The rearrangement joins TRBV9 to TRBJ1-2; 7 bases fit TRBD1. This CDR3 spans 15 amino acids. V trimming: 4 bases; J trimming: 1 base; junction bases outside the gene matches: 7. Germline V CDR1 and CDR2: SGDLS, YYNGEE. CDR3 nucleotide sequence: TGTGCCAGCAGCCCGTCGACAGGGAATAACTATGGCTACACCTTC. Residues: CASSPSTGNNYGYTF.

The rearrangement links TRBV20-1 to TRBJ2-5; D is undetermined. V gave up 6 bases and J gave up 4 bases, with 9 bases separating them. This CDR3 has 11 residues. Germline-derived CDR1 and CDR2 are DFQATT and SNEGSKA (reference sequence). The CDR3 sequence: CSASGRETQYF. CDR3 sequence (DNA): TGCAGTGCCTCAGGTCGAGAGACCCAGTACTTC.

The chain employs TRBV6-5 and TRBJ1-4; TRBD1 is a possible D gene (5 bases). The germline CDR1 and CDR2 sequences are MNHEY and SVGAGI. This CDR3 has 14 amino acids. Trimming stripped 6 bases from V and 7 bases from J, with 15 bases between. The CDR3 DNA reads TGTGCCAGCAGCTCGGGGAGGGGCCCTGAAAAACTGTTTTTT. Protein sequence: CASSSGRGPEKLFF.

The V and J genes are TRBV2 and TRBJ1-6; TRBD1 agrees at 8 bases. V shed 8 bases and J 10 bases; nucleotides not matched to a gene: 7. The CDR3 loop spans 13 amino acids. The germline gives CDR1 SNHLY, CDR2 FYNNEI. CDR3 DNA: TGTGCCAGCTACGGGACAGGTCTGTCACCCCTCCACTTT. Its protein product is CASYGTGLSPLHF.

The V call is TRBV19, the J call TRBJ1-5; TRBD1 agrees at 8 bases. This CDR3 region has 14 residues. CDR1 is LNHDA and CDR2 is SQIVND in the germline V gene (reference sequence). V trimming: 7 bases; J trimming: 4 bases; junction bases outside the gene matches: 6. CDR3 sequence reads: CASNSDRENQPQHF. CDR3 DNA: TGTGCCAGTAATTCGGACAGGGAGAATCAGCCCCAGCATTTT.

The V and J genes are TRBV5-4 and TRBJ1-1; possibly TRBD1 for D (5 bases). V lost 5 bases, J lost 7 bases, and 27 bases lay in between. The CDR3 has 17 amino acids. Germline V gives CDR1 SGHNT, CDR2 YYREEE (reference sequence). This CDR3 reads CASRPSWGRVGSREAFF. The CDR3 DNA sequence: TGTGCCAGCAGGCCCTCCTGGGGCAGGGTTGGTTCCCGTGAAGCTTTCTTT.

The chain couples TRBV7-9 to TRBJ2-6; D is uncertain. This CDR3 is built from 14 residues. Germline V gene lookup returns CDR1 SEHNR and CDR2 FQNEAQ (reference sequence). With 1 base removed from V and 4 bases from J, the gap between germline ends came to 5 bases. This chain's CDR3 is CASSLVSGANVLTF. CDR3 nucleotide sequence: TGTGCCAGCAGCTTAGTCTCGGGGGCCAACGTCCTGACTTTC.

Only one count was recorded for this clone. The chain joins TRBV10-3 to TRBJ2-1; 8 bases are shared with TRBD1. This CDR3 has 13 residues. Trimming took 8 bases from V and 6 from J; bases not matched to a gene: 6. CDR1 ENHRY and CDR2 SYGVKD come from the germline V gene. The CDR3 bases are TGTGCCATCCTCCGGACAGGGAGCAATGAGCAGTTCTTC. Residues: CAILRTGSNEQFF.

The chain combines TRBV9 with TRBJ1-1, with D hard to call. The CDR3 loop spans 13 amino acids. The germline gives CDR1 SGDLS, CDR2 YYNGEE. V was clipped by 4 bases and J by 4 bases, with 11 bases between them. CDR3 residues: CASSKSGSTEAFF. CDR3 nucleotides: TGTGCCAGCAGCAAGAGTGGGAGCACTGAAGCTTTCTTT. Full variable domain (missing parts from reference TRBV9 and TRBJ1-1): DSGVTQTPKHLITATGQRVTLRCSPRSGDLSVYWYQQSLDQGLQFLIQYYNGEERAKGNILERFSAQQFPDLHSELNLSSLELGDSALYFCASSKSGSTEAFFGQGTRLTVV.

This sequence joins TRBV6-1 and TRBJ2-3; D uncertain. The CDR3 sequence is 12 residues long. Germline V lookup: CDR1 MNHNS, CDR2 SASEGT. The V end lost 2 bases, the J end lost 10 bases, and 10 bases lay between the germline ends. This CDR3 reads CASSENAPAQYF. The CDR3 DNA follows: TGTGCCAGCAGTGAAAACGCTCCAGCGCAGTATTTT.

The chain carries TRBV2 and TRBJ2-7; the match to TRBD1 covers 10 bases. Germline values: CDR1 SNHLY, CDR2 FYNNEI. With 2 bases clipped from V and 3 bases from J, the junction kept 4 bases outside the gene matches. There are 15 residues in the CDR3. The CDR3, as DNA: TGTGCCAGCAGTGAATGGACAGGGGGTAACTACGAGCAGTACGTC. Amino acid sequence: CASSEWTGGNYEQYV.

The V gene is TRBV10-1, the J gene TRBJ2-2; the match to TRBD1 covers 8 bases. The trim removed 10 bases at V and 1 base at J, leaving 2 bases unmatched. The germline V gene has CDR1 WNHNN and CDR2 SYGVQD (reference sequence). The CDR3 has 13 residues. The CDR3 bases are TGCGCCACCGGGACAGGGAACACCGGGGAGCTGTTTTTT. It encodes CATGTGNTGELFF.

This chain uses TRBV30 with TRBJ1-1, with D perhaps matching TRBD1 (6 bases). The ends were cut back, 0 bases at V and 3 bases at J, with 11 bases in the middle. The CDR3 is 14 amino acids. Per germline, CDR1 GTSNPN and CDR2 SVGIG (reference sequence). The CDR3, as DNA: TGTGCCTGGAGTGTAGGGGGTGTGGACACTGAAGCTTTCTTT. Translated, it gives CAWSVGGVDTEAFF.

This chain connects TRBV3-1 (or the pseudogene TRBV3-2) to TRBJ2-2; TRBD2 might be the D (6 bases). CDR1 LGHDT and CDR2 YNNKEL come from the germline V gene (reference sequence). The CDR3 has 14 amino acids. Trimming left V 1 base short and J 5 bases short, with 8 bases between. CDR3 residues: CASSQAGETGELFF. The CDR3 bases are TGTGCCAGCAGCCAAGCGGGGGAAACCGGGGAGCTGTTTTTT.

The rearrangement uses TRBV19 and TRBJ2-5, with 7 bases matching TRBD2. This CDR3 contains 15 residues. With 5 bases clipped from V and 5 bases from J, the junction kept 11 bases outside the gene matches. CDR1 is LNHDA and CDR2 is SQIVND in the germline V gene (reference sequence). The CDR3 DNA is TGTGCCAGTAGTCCCCGTAGGGGAGGGAGGGAGACCCAGTACTTC. This codes for CASSPRRGGRETQYF.

This rearrangement joins TRBV6-5 to TRBJ1-6; tentatively, D is TRBD1 (6 bases). This CDR3 is 13 amino acids long. Germline lookup yields CDR1 MNHEY and CDR2 SVGAGI. V dropped 6 bases and J dropped 3 bases, with 6 bases sitting between them. In nucleotides, the CDR3 is TGTGCCAGCAGGGACAGCTATAATTCACCCCTCCACTTT. This translates into CASRDSYNSPLHF.

In its sample, this clone was seen once. The V and J genes are TRBV10-1 and TRBJ2-7; a weak D match, TRBD2 (6 bases). This CDR3 has 16 residues. V dropped 1 base and J dropped 1 base, with 14 bases sitting between them. Germline V lookup: CDR1 WNHNN, CDR2 SYGVQD (reference sequence). The CDR3 loop reads CASSELPGTSSYEQYF. In DNA, the CDR3 is TGCGCCAGCAGTGAGTTGCCCGGGACTTCTTCCTACGAGCAGTACTTC.

This clone showed up just a few times. The V gene is TRBV7-2, the J gene TRBJ2-1, with 9 bases aligning to TRBD1. CDR1 SGHTA and CDR2 FQGNSA come from the germline V gene. The CDR3 extends over 15 amino acids. V was pared by 3 bases and J by 6 bases, with 6 bases of the junction left unmatched. In DNA form, the CDR3 reads TGTGCCAGCAGCTTGGGACAGGGAGAAGCCAATGAGCAGTTCTTC. Its protein product is CASSLGQGEANEQFF. The full variable domain, with the rest looked up from reference TRBV7-2 and TRBJ2-1, is GAGVSQSPSNKVTEKGKDVELRCDPISGHTALYWYRQSLGQGLEFLIYFQGNSAPDKSGLPSDRFSAERTGGSVSTLTIQRTQQEDSAVYLCASSLGQGEANEQFFGPGTRLTVL.

The chain links TRBV28 to TRBJ1-1; D is ambiguous. Trimming stripped 6 bases from V and 0 bases from J, with 20 bases between. The CDR3 runs to 17 residues. The germline gives CDR1 MDHEN, CDR2 SYDVKM. CDR3 bases: TGTGCCAGCAGATCACGTGGGTGGGGAGGGATGAACACTGAAGCTTTCTTT. Its translation: CASRSRGWGGMNTEAFF. Supplemented by reference TRBV28 and TRBJ1-1, the full variable domain reads DVKVTQSSRYLVKRTGEKVFLECVQDMDHENMFWYRQDPGLGLRLIYFSYDVKMKEKGDIPEGYSVSREKKERFSLILESASTNQTSMYLCASRSRGWGGMNTEAFFGQGTRLTVV.

The rearrangement links TRBV6-5 to TRBJ1-2; the match to TRBD1 covers 8 bases. CDR3 length: 11 residues. CDR1 and CDR2 (germline): MNHEY, SVGAGI. With V trimmed by 8 bases and J by 6 bases, 2 bases remained unmatched. CDR3 DNA: TGTGCCAGCGGACAGGGCCATGGCTACACCTTC. Amino acids: CASGQGHGYTF.